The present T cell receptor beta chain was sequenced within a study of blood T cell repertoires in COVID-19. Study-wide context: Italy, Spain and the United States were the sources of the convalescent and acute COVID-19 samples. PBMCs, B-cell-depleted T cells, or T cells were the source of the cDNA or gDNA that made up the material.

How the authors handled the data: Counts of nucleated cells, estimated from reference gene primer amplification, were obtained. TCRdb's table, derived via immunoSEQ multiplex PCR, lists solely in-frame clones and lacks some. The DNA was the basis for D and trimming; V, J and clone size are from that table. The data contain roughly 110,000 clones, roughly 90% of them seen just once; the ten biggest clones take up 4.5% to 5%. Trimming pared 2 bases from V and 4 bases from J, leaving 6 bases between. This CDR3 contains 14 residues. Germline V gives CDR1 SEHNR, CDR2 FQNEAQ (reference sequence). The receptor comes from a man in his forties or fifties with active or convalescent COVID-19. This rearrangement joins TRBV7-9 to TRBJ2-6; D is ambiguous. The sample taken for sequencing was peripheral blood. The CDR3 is CASSLYWGANVLTF. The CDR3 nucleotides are TGTGCCAGCAGCTTATACTGGGGGGCCAACGTCCTGACTTTC.